A single sample gave rise to the 18 T cell receptor beta chains below, sequenced in a study of T cell repertoires in cytomegalovirus infection. Each CDR3 protein is one row after TCRdb ran MiXCR on the reads. This table holds nearly 550,000 distinct CDR3 sequences, more than 15% found once. Sequences were obtained from CD8+ T cells from PBMCs. These TCRs come from a human donor in good health (CMV status not recorded). Some clones in this sample may be carry-over from other donors' samples.

In the case of this clonotype: The junction and the germline gene differ at one end; a read error may be behind it. The chain links TRBV7-9 to TRBJ2-1; 7 bases are shared with TRBD2. The germline V gene has CDR1 SEHNR and CDR2 FQNEAQ (reference sequence). The CDR3 is made up of 15 amino acids. The CDR3 protein is CASSSSGSSYNEQLF. As DNA, the CDR3 is TGTGCCAGCAGCTCTAGCGGCAGCTCCTACAATGAGCAGCTCTTC.

This clonotype has at least ten counts. This chain uses TRBV27 with TRBJ2-1; 8 positions agree with TRBD2. The ends lost 3 bases at V and 4 bases at J; junction bases unmatched: 8. CDR1 is MNHEY, CDR2 SMNVEV, per germline (reference sequence). This CDR3 is built from 16 residues. The CDR3 DNA sequence: TGTGCCAGCAGTTTGTTGGCAGCTAGCGGGTACAATGAGCAGTTCTTC. Encoded protein: CASSLLAASGYNEQFF.

This clonotype was found once. Without the conserved terminal phenylalanine or tryptophan, this CDR3 likely stems from a read error. Because the CDR3's place on the DNA is in doubt, the DNA is left out and the CDR3 is given as listed by TCRdb. V usage is TRBV5-6 and J usage is TRBJ2-1. Per the germline V gene, CDR1 is SGHDT and CDR2 is YYEEEE. The CDR3 length equals 13 residues, ends included. The chain's CDR3 is CASSQTERHEQLL.

The chain combines TRBV10-2 with TRBJ1-2; D is ambiguous. The CDR3 spans 12 residues. The V end was cut by 5 bases, the J end by 4 bases, with 8 bases between. Germline lookup yields CDR1 WSHSY and CDR2 SAAADI. The CDR3 loop reads CASSPGPYGYTF. CDR3 bases: TGCGCCAGCAGTCCTGGACCCTATGGCTACACCTTC.

The chain uses TRBV7-3 and TRBJ1-5; no clear D gene. Germline assignment: CDR1 SGHTA and CDR2 FQGTGA. With 2 bases removed from V and 4 bases from J, the gap between germline ends came to 12 bases. The CDR3 is made up of 15 amino acids. CDR3 bases: TGTGCCAGCAGCTTAGTAGGACGGGTTAATCAGCCCCAGCATTTT. Translated, it gives CASSLVGRVNQPQHF. Full variable domain (outside the CDR3, taken from reference TRBV7-3 and TRBJ1-5): GAGVSQTPSNKVTEKGKYVELRCDPISGHTALYWYRQSLGQGPEFLIYFQGTGAADDSGLPNDRFFAVRPEGSVSTLKIQRTERGDSAVYLCASSLVGRVNQPQHFGDGTRLSIL.

There are many counts of this clonotype. The V call is TRBV7-9, the J call TRBJ2-1, with 8 bases aligning to TRBD2. This CDR3 region has 17 residues. From germline, CDR1 is SEHNR and CDR2 FQNEAQ (reference sequence). The trim removed 2 bases at V and 0 bases at J, leaving 6 bases unmatched. This CDR3 reads CASSLLGLASSYNEQFF. As DNA, the CDR3 is TGTGCCAGCAGCTTACTAGGACTAGCAAGCTCCTACAATGAGCAGTTCTTC.

Ten or more counts support this clonotype. V and J are TRBV12-3 or TRBV12-4 and TRBJ2-1, with a weak D call TRBD2 (6 bases). The CDR3 is 14 amino acids. Trimming left V 5 bases short and J 10 bases short, with 18 bases between. CDR3 amino acids: CASSGGLGRNEQFF. The DNA of the CDR3 is TGTGCCAGCAGTGGGGGACTCGGGCGGAACGAGCAGTTCTTC.

As to this clonotype: It may be a read error: a sequence one base away is much more abundant. The CDR3 spells CASSLRVTGVFLGTEAFF. The CDR3 nucleotides read TGTGCCAGCAGTTTAAGAGTCACAGGGGTCTTTTTGGGCACTGAAGCTTTCTTT. This chain connects TRBV28 to TRBJ1-1, with TRBD1 identical over 7 bases. The CDR3 totals 18 residues. V trimming: 2 bases; J trimming: 4 bases; junction bases outside the gene matches: 16. Germline values: CDR1 MDHEN, CDR2 SYDVKM.

This sequence joins TRBV9 and TRBJ2-2; D is possibly TRBD1 or TRBD2 (6 bases each). The length of the CDR3 is 13 residues. Germline V gene data show CDR1 as SGDLS and CDR2 as YYNGEE. Trimming took 3 bases from V and 7 from J, leaving 10 bases between them. In nucleotides, the CDR3 is TGTGCCAGCAGCGAGGGGGGTGTCGGGGAGCTGTTTTTT. Protein: CASSEGGVGELFF.

This clonotype came up many times. The rearrangement links TRBV7-3 to TRBJ2-7; TRBD1 aligns across 8 bases. The germline V gene encodes CDR1 SGHTA and CDR2 FQGTGA. This CDR3 has 14 amino acids. V was clipped by 5 bases and J by 5 bases; unmatched bases: 8. CDR3 sequence: CASSPRGQENEQYF. DNA for the CDR3: TGTGCCAGCAGCCCACGGGGACAGGAAAACGAGCAGTACTTC. Supplemented by reference TRBV7-3 and TRBJ2-7, the full variable domain reads GAGVSQTPSNKVTEKGKYVELRCDPISGHTALYWYRQSLGQGPEFLIYFQGTGAADDSGLPNDRFFAVRPEGSVSTLKIQRTERGDSAVYLCASSPRGQENEQYFGPGTRLTVT.

This clonotype came up many times. V gene TRBV28 combines with J gene TRBJ2-1, with 10 bases that match TRBD2. The V segment lost 7 bases and the J segment 0 bases; nucleotides outside the gene matches: 0. This CDR3 is built from 14 residues. Germline V gives CDR1 MDHEN, CDR2 SYDVKM. The CDR3 DNA is TGTGCCAGCACTAGCGGGAGCTCCTACAATGAGCAGTTCTTC. Translation: CASTSGSSYNEQFF.

The chain has TRBV9 and TRBJ1-4; tentatively, D is TRBD1 (6 bases). CDR1 is SGDLS, CDR2 YYNGEE, per germline. The CDR3 spans 17 residues. V dropped 3 bases and J dropped 6 bases, with 21 bases sitting between them. CDR3 loop: CASSATDQGNLYEKLFF. CDR3 DNA sequence: TGTGCCAGCAGCGCTACAGACCAGGGGAATTTGTATGAAAAACTGTTTTTT.

The chain combines TRBV3-1 with TRBJ2-7, with TRBD2 identical over 12 bases. This CDR3 is 15 amino acids long. CDR1 is LGHDT, CDR2 YNNKEL, per germline (reference sequence). The V gene end was trimmed by 3 bases and the J gene end by 2 bases; junction bases not matched to a gene: 2. Here the CDR3 reads CASSQWTSGAYEQYF. The CDR3 DNA reads TGTGCCAGCAGCCAGTGGACTAGCGGGGCCTACGAGCAGTACTTC.

The chain uses TRBV5-3 and TRBJ1-5; 8 bases align to TRBD1. TRBV5-3 is sorted into the ORF group, with uncertain function. The J segment lost 2 bases and the V segment lost 4 bases, leaving 17 bases of the junction unmatched. CDR3 length equals 19 residues. CDR3 nucleotides: TGTGCCAGAAGCACCTGGACAGGGTCGTCGGTGGTATGCAATCAGCCCCAGCATTTT. The encoded protein is CARSTWTGSSVVCNQPQHF.

This clonotype was counted once. A read error may account for a junction end that differs from germline. This rearrangement joins TRBV5-6 to TRBJ2-3, with 9 positions matching TRBD1. Germline CDR1 and CDR2: SGHDT and YYEEEE. The CDR3 totals 16 residues. CDR3 bases: TGTGCCGGCAGCCCGGGACAGGGCAGCGAGGCAGATACGCAGTATTTT. Translation gives CAGSPGQGSEADTQYF. Full variable domain (rest looked up from reference TRBV5-6 and TRBJ2-3): DAGVTQSPTHLIKTRGQQVTLRCSPKSGHDTVSWYQQALGQGPQFIFQYYEEEERQRGNFPDRFSGHQFPNYSSELNVNALLLGDSALYLCAGSPGQGSEADTQYFGPGTRLTVL.

This clonotype was seen many times. The rearrangement uses TRBV2 and TRBJ2-7, with TRBD2 matching over 9 bases. The germline CDR1 and CDR2 sequences are SNHLY and FYNNEI. V gave up 6 bases and J gave up 2 bases; unmatched junction bases: 5. CDR3 length: 14 amino acids. CDR3 DNA: TGTGCCAGCAGGGGTCTAGCGGGGACCTACGAGCAGTACTTC. It translates to CASRGLAGTYEQYF. The complete variable domain, with remaining parts taken from reference TRBV2 and TRBJ2-7, reads EPEVTQTPSHQVTQMGQEVILRCVPISNHLYFYWYRQILGQKVEFLVSFYNNEISEKSEIFDDQFSVERPDGSNFTLKIRSTKLEDSAMYFCASRGLAGTYEQYFGPGTRLTVT.

This clonotype was seen at least ten times. The chain employs TRBV7-9 and TRBJ2-5, with D unclear. From germline, CDR1 is SEHNR and CDR2 FQNEAQ (reference sequence). The CDR3 runs to 12 residues. Trimming cost V 1 base and J 3 bases, with 3 bases left between them. CDR3 amino acids: CASSLGEETQYF. CDR3 DNA sequence: TGTGCCAGCAGCTTAGGGGAAGAGACCCAGTACTTC.

The J gene is TRBJ2-6, the V gene TRBV28; 7 bases are a match to TRBD2. The germline V gene has CDR1 MDHEN and CDR2 SYDVKM. The CDR3 consists of 18 residues. Trimming cost V 7 bases and J 0 bases; bases outside gene matches: 12. CDR3 sequence (DNA): TGTGCCAGCACCCCCTTGGGGGGGATTCGCTCTGGGGCCAACGTCCTGACTTTC. This translates into CASTPLGGIRSGANVLTF. Looking up the rest from reference TRBV28 and TRBJ2-6 gives the full variable domain: DVKVTQSSRYLVKRTGEKVFLECVQDMDHENMFWYRQDPGLGLRLIYFSYDVKMKEKGDIPEGYSVSREKKERFSLILESASTNQTSMYLCASTPLGGIRSGANVLTFGAGSRLTVL.